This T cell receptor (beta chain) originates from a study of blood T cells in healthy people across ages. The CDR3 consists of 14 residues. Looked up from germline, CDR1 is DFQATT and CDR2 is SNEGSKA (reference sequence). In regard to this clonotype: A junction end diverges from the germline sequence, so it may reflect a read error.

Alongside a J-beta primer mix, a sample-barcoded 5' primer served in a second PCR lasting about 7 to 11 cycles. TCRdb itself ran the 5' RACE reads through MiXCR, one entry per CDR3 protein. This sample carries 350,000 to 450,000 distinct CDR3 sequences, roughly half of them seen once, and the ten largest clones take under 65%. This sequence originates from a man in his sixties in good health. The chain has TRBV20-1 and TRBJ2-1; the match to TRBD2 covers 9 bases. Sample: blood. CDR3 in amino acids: CSAARAGGHNGQFF. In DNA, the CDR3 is TGCAGTGCTGCCCGAGCGGGAGGTCACAATGGGCAGTTCTTC.